Listed here is a single TCR beta chain. Antigen unknown. Germline CDR1 is MGHRA and CDR2 is YSYEKL. The V and J ends lost 4 bases and 4 bases respectively, with 17 bases between them. The CDR3 covers 16 residues. The data were taken from a study of regulatory T cells in long-lasting Graves disease. Study outcomes and limitations: Clonotypes that were public and shared totalled about 2,500 in persistent patients versus around 1,000 in new patients. Reduced TCR diversity was observed in persistent Graves' patients versus newly diagnosed patients.

Time point given: newly diagnosed GD, antithyroid drugs for less than 3 months. PBMC RNA was the source of the TCR library. Each patient gave approximately 9.2 milliliters of EDTA-anticoagulated peripheral blood. iRepertoire HTBI primers and Arm-PCR of CDR3 regions built TCR beta libraries. TCRdb itself ran the multiplex PCR reads through MiXCR, one entry per CDR3 protein. Among 540,000 or so distinct CDR3 sequences listed, roughly 12% were seen once. The sample was also reused in another study, on T cells in Graves' hyperthyroidism and ophthalmopathy. That work adds: Researchers report that a 13 V-J model separated ophthalmopathy from stable hyperthyroidism.

The sample was peripheral blood mononuclear cells (PBMCs), taken at new diagnosis, from a patient treated with antithyroid drugs. The chain joins TRBV4-1 to TRBJ2-1; D remains unclear. The source of this sequence is a man between 25 and 39 years old with Graves disease. The CDR3 nucleotides are TGCGCCAGCAGCCGCCCGACACGAGACCCATACAATGAGCAGTTCTTC. Protein product: CASSRPTRDPYNEQFF.